This TCR beta chain is from a study of control samples from healthy donors and cancer patients. Trimming stripped 4 bases from V and 3 bases from J, with 18 bases between. CDR3 length equals 16 residues. CDR1 and CDR2 from the germline V gene are LNHNV and YYDKDF (reference sequence). TCRdb keeps only in-frame clones here, not all; method: immunoSEQ multiplex PCR. The table lists around 170,000 clones, approximately 90% of them singletons. This receptor was identified in a young man in good health. The gene calls are TRBV15 and TRBJ1-1, with unresolved D. The material sequenced was blood. CDR3 amino acids: CATSNPGIVRDTEAFF. DNA for the CDR3: TGTGCCACCAGCAATCCGGGTATCGTGAGGGACACTGAAGCTTTCTTT.